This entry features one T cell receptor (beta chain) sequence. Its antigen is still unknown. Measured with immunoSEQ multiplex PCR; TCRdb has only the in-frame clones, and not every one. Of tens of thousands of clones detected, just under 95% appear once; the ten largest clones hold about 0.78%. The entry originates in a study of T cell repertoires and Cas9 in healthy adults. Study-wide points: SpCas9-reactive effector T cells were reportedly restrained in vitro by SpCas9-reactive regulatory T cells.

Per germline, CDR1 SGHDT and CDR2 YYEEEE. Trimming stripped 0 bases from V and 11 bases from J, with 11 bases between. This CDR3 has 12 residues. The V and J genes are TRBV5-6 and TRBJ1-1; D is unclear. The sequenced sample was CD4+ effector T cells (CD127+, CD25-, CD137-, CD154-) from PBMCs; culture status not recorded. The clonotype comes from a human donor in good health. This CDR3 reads CASSLGTPVAFF. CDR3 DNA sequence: TGTGCCAGCAGCTTGGGGACGCCGGTGGCTTTCTTT.